One sample yielded the 26 T cell receptor beta chains listed below, sequenced in a study of T cell repertoires in cytomegalovirus infection. No antigens are known for them. TCRdb recomputed calls from the reads with MiXCR, one row per CDR3 protein. The sample has roughly 990,000 distinct CDR3 sequences; approximately 31% are singletons. The sample here was cultured CD8+ T cells from PBMCs, taken from culture after CMV antigen stimulation. These receptors came from a human donor in good health (CMV status not recorded). Some clones in this sample may be carry-over from other donors' samples.

This clonotype was recorded a few times. The chain is built from TRBV19 and TRBJ2-2; a weak D match, TRBD1 (5 bases). The CDR3 is 15 amino acids. V was pared by 4 bases and J by 2 bases, with 11 bases between. Germline V CDR1 and CDR2: LNHDA, SQIVND (reference sequence). CDR3 nucleotides: TGTGCCAGTAGTACAGGGCGCACCAACACCGGGGAGCTGTTTTTT. Translating it yields CASSTGRTNTGELFF.

This clonotype was observed a handful of times. The chain carries TRBV12-3 or TRBV12-4 and TRBJ2-1; no clear D gene. Between the trimmed V and J ends, which lost 8 bases and 0 bases, there was a span of 23 bases. The CDR3 loop spans 18 amino acids. CDR3 residues: CASQFILESWSSYNEQFF. In DNA, the CDR3 is TGTGCCAGCCAATTTATATTGGAGTCGTGGAGCTCCTACAATGAGCAGTTCTTC.

This rearrangement joins TRBV7-6 to TRBJ1-1, with D perhaps matching TRBD1 (6 bases). Per the germline V gene, CDR1 is SGHVS and CDR2 is FNYEAQ. Deletions cut 5 bases from V and 2 bases from J, with 18 bases between. The CDR3 consists of 16 residues. The CDR3 loop is CASSARGGGANTEAFF. The CDR3 DNA is TGTGCCAGCAGCGCCCGGGGGGGGGGCGCAAACACTGAAGCTTTCTTT.

A single count supports this clonotype. The chain has TRBV5-1 and TRBJ1-6; D unclear. The germline V gene has CDR1 SGHRS and CDR2 YFSETQ. The CDR3 totals 13 residues. With 1 base removed from V and 8 bases from J, the gap between germline ends came to 7 bases. CDR3 protein: CASSLSGDSPLHF. CDR3 sequence (DNA): TGCGCCAGCAGCTTGTCCGGGGATTCACCCCTCCACTTT.

The genes are TRBV7-9 and TRBJ2-7, with D perhaps given as TRBD1 or TRBD2 (6 bases each). Trimming took off 5 bases at V and 2 bases at J, with 22 bases between the two ends. Germline V gives CDR1 SEHNR, CDR2 FQNEAQ (reference sequence). The CDR3 is 17 amino acids. DNA for the CDR3: TGTGCCAGCAGCACTATGGTGGGGGGCACCTCCACCTACGAGCAGTACTTC. It encodes CASSTMVGGTSTYEQYF.

The chain employs TRBV27 and TRBJ2-3, with D perhaps matching TRBD1 (5 bases). Germline V lookup: CDR1 MNHEY, CDR2 SMNVEV (reference sequence). Trimming left V 0 bases short and J 2 bases short, with 30 bases between. The CDR3 length is 22 residues. The CDR3 spells CASSLSSRVAFPAGLFTDTQYF. The DNA of the CDR3 is TGTGCCAGCAGTTTATCCTCCCGCGTGGCCTTCCCCGCAGGGCTGTTCACAGATACGCAGTATTTT.

This clonotype was counted only a few times. The chain links TRBV7-9 to TRBJ2-1; TRBD2 matches at 9 bases. With 4 bases clipped from V and 8 bases from J, the junction kept 15 bases outside the gene matches. This CDR3 has 17 residues. Looked up from germline, CDR1 is SEHNR and CDR2 is FQNEAQ (reference sequence). CDR3 amino acids: CASSSLPQASGDHEQFF. CDR3 DNA sequence: TGTGCCAGCAGCTCTCTCCCTCAGGCTAGCGGGGACCATGAGCAGTTCTTC. Combining the CDR3 with reference TRBV7-9 and TRBJ2-1 gives the whole variable domain DTGVSQNPRHKITKRGQNVTFRCDPISEHNRLYWYRQTLGQGPEFLTYFQNEAQLEKSRLLSDRFSAERPKGSFSTLEIQRTEQGDSAMYLCASSSLPQASGDHEQFFGPGTRLTVL.

This clonotype was counted at least ten times. The chain has TRBV7-9 and TRBJ2-1, with TRBD2 matching 9 bases. V shed 2 bases, J shed 5 bases, and the junction held 4 bases outside the gene matches. Looked up from germline, CDR1 is SEHNR and CDR2 is FQNEAQ (reference sequence). The CDR3 has 15 amino acids. Here the CDR3 DNA reads TGTGCCAGCAGCTTAAGTCTAGCGGGGAACAATGAGCAGTTCTTC. Protein: CASSLSLAGNNEQFF.

This clonotype appeared a few times. The V gene is TRBV7-9, the J gene TRBJ2-5; 10 bases fit TRBD2. This CDR3 is 16 amino acids long. The ends lost 5 bases at V and 2 bases at J; junction bases unmatched: 8. CDR1 is SEHNR, CDR2 FQNEAQ, per germline (reference sequence). In nucleotides, the CDR3 is TGTGCCAGCAGCCAGCCCGGGACTAGCGAACAAGAGACCCAGTACTTC. Protein sequence: CASSQPGTSEQETQYF.

J is TRBJ2-1 and V is TRBV6-1, with 7 nucleotides matching TRBD1. The ends lost 5 bases at V and 5 bases at J; junction bases unmatched: 6. The CDR3 runs to 14 residues. From germline, CDR1 is MNHNS and CDR2 SASEGT. This CDR3 reads CASSRQGVHNEQFF. CDR3 coding DNA: TGTGCCAGCAGTCGGCAGGGGGTCCACAATGAGCAGTTCTTC.

This clonotype was counted only a few times. The chain links TRBV27 to TRBJ1-4; D possibly corresponds to TRBD1 (6 bases). Germline V gene sequence: CDR1 MNHEY, CDR2 SMNVEV (reference sequence). V was shortened by 6 bases and J by 8 bases, with 22 bases between the two germline ends. CDR3 length equals 16 residues. CDR3 coding DNA: TGTGCCAGCAGCCCGTGGGGGGGCGGCCCCAGGGAAAAACTGTTTTTT. Translation: CASSPWGGGPREKLFF.

This clonotype was detected ten times or more. The chain recombines TRBV2 with TRBJ2-1; 8 bases are shared with TRBD1. The CDR3 length is 18 residues. The J segment lost 4 bases and the V segment lost 0 bases, leaving 11 bases of the junction unmatched. The V gene's germline CDR1 is SNHLY and CDR2 FYNNEI. The CDR3 region is CASSEALSDRALYNEQFF. CDR3 in DNA: TGTGCCAGCAGTGAAGCGCTTTCGGACAGGGCCCTTTACAATGAGCAGTTCTTC.

The table lists this clonotype with many counts. This chain joins TRBV11-1 and TRBJ1-2; 7 positions agree with TRBD1. The CDR3 is 16 amino acids. The J segment lost 0 bases and the V segment lost 1 base, leaving 5 bases of the junction unmatched. CDR1 and CDR2 from the germline V gene are SGHAT and FQDESV (reference sequence). Written as DNA, the CDR3 is TGTGCCAGCAGCTTAGGGCCGGGACAGACTAACTATGGCTACACCTTC. Translation: CASSLGPGQTNYGYTF.

The CDR3 is CAIKGRWNTEAFF. In DNA form, the CDR3 reads TGTGCCATCAAAGGACGGTGGAACACTGAAGCTTTCTTT. The rearrangement links TRBV7-2 to TRBJ1-1; the D is unclear. This CDR3 has 13 residues. V lost 10 bases to trimming and J lost 1 base, with 13 bases between them. Germline assignment: CDR1 SGHTA and CDR2 FQGNSA.

In its sample, this clonotype was seen a few times. The chain is built from TRBV19 and TRBJ2-3, with D uncertain. V lost 4 bases and J 2 bases, leaving 4 bases between the germline ends. The CDR3 covers 12 residues. Per the germline V gene, CDR1 is LNHDA and CDR2 is SQIVND (reference sequence). The DNA for the CDR3 is TGTGCCAGTAGTACTATCACAGATACGCAGTATTTT. This translates into CASSTITDTQYF.

The genes are TRBV15 and TRBJ2-1; a weak D match, TRBD2 (5 bases). CDR1 and CDR2 (germline): LNHNV, YYDKDF (reference sequence). Trimming left V 6 bases short and J 4 bases short, with 10 bases between. The CDR3 has 13 residues. CDR3: CATRGVLYNEQFF. The CDR3 region has the DNA TGTGCCACCAGGGGAGTACTTTACAATGAGCAGTTCTTC.

This clonotype has a handful of counts. The CDR3 DNA reads as TGTGCCAGCAGTTACTCGTCCAGGACCGCTAACTATGGCTACACCTTC. Translated, it gives CASSYSSRTANYGYTF. This chain connects TRBV6-6 to TRBJ1-2, with D unclear. From germline, CDR1 is MNHNY and CDR2 SVGAGI (reference sequence). This CDR3 has 16 residues. V shed 0 bases and J shed 0 bases, with 11 bases lying between them.

In its sample, this clonotype was seen a few times. The chain recombines TRBV5-1 with TRBJ2-2; D not certain. Germline V gene data show CDR1 as SGHRS and CDR2 as YFSETQ. This CDR3 is 14 amino acids long. The V end lost 2 bases, the J end lost 6 bases, and 11 bases lay between the germline ends. This CDR3 is CASSLRGAPGELFF. The CDR3 nucleotides read TGCGCCAGCAGCTTAAGAGGTGCCCCCGGGGAGCTGTTTTTT. Variable domain in full (rest from reference TRBV5-1 and TRBJ2-2): KAGVTQTPRYLIKTRGQQVTLSCSPISGHRSVSWYQQTPGQGLQFLFEYFSETQRNKGNFPGRFSGRQFSNSRSEMNVSTLELGDSALYLCASSLRGAPGELFFGEGSRLTVL.

On this clonotype itself: A much larger clone sits a single nucleotide away, making a read error possible. This chain links TRBV7-6 with TRBJ2-3; D is perhaps TRBD2 (6 bases). The CDR3 covers 13 residues. CDR1 is SGHVS and CDR2 is FNYEAQ in the germline V gene. CDR3 DNA: TGTGTCAGCAGACCTAGCGTCACAGATACGCAGTATTTT. Its translation: CVSRPSVTDTQYF.

The chain joins TRBV28 to TRBJ2-3; D is unresolved. Germline CDR1 and CDR2: MDHEN and SYDVKM. The CDR3 has 15 amino acids. The V gene lost 2 bases and the J gene lost 2 bases, with 11 bases spanning the gap. The CDR3 is CASSLIDTSTDTQYF. CDR3 DNA sequence: TGTGCCAGCAGTTTAATAGACACCTCCACAGATACGCAGTATTTT.

This rearrangement joins TRBV6-6 to TRBJ2-3; D remains ambiguous. The CDR3 is 13 residues long. V shed 2 bases and J shed 4 bases, with 7 bases lying between them. The germline V gene has CDR1 MNHNY and CDR2 SVGAGI (reference sequence). The CDR3 nucleotides read TGTGCCAGCAGTTACGACAAGGCAGATACGCAGTATTTT. It codes for CASSYDKADTQYF.

The chain joins TRBV12-3 or TRBV12-4 to TRBJ1-4, with D tentatively TRBD1 (5 bases). The CDR3 totals 14 residues. The V and J ends lost 6 bases and 5 bases respectively, with 13 bases between them. The CDR3 is CASSPVGVNEKLFF. The CDR3 DNA reads as TGTGCCAGCAGCCCCGTGGGGGTCAATGAAAAACTGTTTTTT.

This clonotype was found a few times. The J gene is TRBJ1-1, the V gene TRBV9; a weak D match, TRBD1 (5 bases). The CDR3 extends over 15 amino acids. Germline assignment: CDR1 SGDLS and CDR2 YYNGEE. V shed 4 bases and J shed 4 bases, with 17 bases lying between them. CDR3 sequence (DNA): TGTGCCAGCAGCATACAGTCTGGGGGGGGCACTGAAGCTTTCTTT. Its protein is CASSIQSGGGTEAFF.

This clonotype was observed a few times. This chain links TRBV7-9 with TRBJ2-5, with D unresolved. Germline CDR1 SEHNR, CDR2 FQNEAQ (reference sequence). The CDR3 runs to 15 residues. V was clipped by 6 bases and J by 4 bases, with 18 bases between them. CDR3 bases: TGTGCCAGCAGAACGCACCAGCACTCTGGAGAGACCCAGTACTTC. This gives the protein CASRTHQHSGETQYF.

This clonotype was seen a handful of times. The chain links TRBV12-5 to TRBJ1-4; D gene ambiguous. This CDR3 has 16 amino acids. CDR1 is LGHNT and CDR2 is FRNRAP in the germline V gene. V lost 4 bases, J lost 0 bases, and 12 bases lay in between. The CDR3 loop is CASGWTDLATNEKLFF. CDR3 DNA sequence: TGTGCTAGTGGTTGGACGGATCTTGCAACTAATGAAAAACTGTTTTTT.

The table lists this clonotype with many counts. J is TRBJ1-6 and V is TRBV6-5, with TRBD1 as a possible D gene (5 bases). The CDR3 sequence is 13 residues long. Germline CDR1 is MNHEY and CDR2 is SVGAGI. Trimming took off 7 bases at V and 10 bases at J, with 14 bases between the two ends. CDR3 region: CASNPGKGSPLHF. In DNA form, the CDR3 reads TGTGCCAGCAACCCAGGGAAGGGATCACCCCTCCACTTT.